The 21 T cell receptor beta chains in this list originate from one sample, sequenced in a study of monozygotic twins with inflammatory bowel disease. From its re-call of the 5' RACE reads, TCRdb lists each CDR3 protein once, without DNA. This table lists approximately 200,000 distinct CDR3 sequences. The sequenced sample was blood. These receptors all come from a human donor with ulcerative colitis or Crohn's disease, or a healthy co-twin of an affected twin (not recorded which).

The genes are TRBV7-7 and TRBJ2-3; checking the TCRdb D call of TRBD2 is not possible without DNA. This CDR3 has 15 residues. The V gene's germline CDR1 is SSHAT and CDR2 FNYEAQ (reference sequence). CDR3 residues: CASSPLAGGRDTQYF.

The gene calls are TRBV20-1 and TRBJ2-7; as DNA is missing, the TRBD2 call by TCRdb cannot be tested. The CDR3 runs to 15 residues. CDR1 DFQATT and CDR2 SNEGSKA come from the germline V gene (reference sequence). CDR3 amino acids: CSASTGTSGRNEQYF.

V is TRBV11-1 and J is TRBJ2-7; checking the TCRdb D call of TRBD2 is not possible without DNA. Germline V gene data show CDR1 as SGHAT and CDR2 as FQDESV (reference sequence). The CDR3 spans 14 residues. CDR3 sequence: CASSLAITSDEQYF. The full variable domain, rest sourced from reference TRBV11-1 and TRBJ2-7, is EAEVAQSPRYKITEKSQAVAFWCDPISGHATLYWYRQILGQGPELLVQFQDESVVDDSQLPKDRFSAERLKGVDSTLKIQPAELGDSAMYLCASSLAITSDEQYFGPGTRLTVT.

The chain couples TRBV7-6 to TRBJ1-1; TCRdb lists TRBD1, though no DNA is available to test this call. This CDR3 spans 18 amino acids. Per the germline V gene, CDR1 is SGHVS and CDR2 is FNYEAQ. The CDR3 is CASSSSIAGAIWATEAFF.

The J gene is TRBJ2-2, the V gene TRBV19; no DNA is available, so the TRBD2 call from TCRdb remains unchecked. Germline assignment: CDR1 LNHDA and CDR2 SQIVND (reference sequence). The CDR3 is 16 residues long. The CDR3 loop is CASNTGLAGGPGELFF.

The chain employs TRBV27 and TRBJ1-2; with no DNA, the TCRdb D assignment of TRBD1 cannot be verified. This CDR3 is built from 13 residues. CDR1 is MNHEY, CDR2 SMNVEV, per germline (reference sequence). This CDR3 is CASSLGRGSGYTF.

This chain uses TRBV5-4 with TRBJ1-3; TCRdb gives TRBD1 as the D gene, but with no DNA this cannot be confirmed. Germline CDR1 SGHNT, CDR2 YYREEE (reference sequence). There are 16 residues in the CDR3. This CDR3 reads CASSLDPPVDGNTIYF.

This chain links TRBV5-1 with TRBJ2-1; checking the TCRdb D call of TRBD2 is not possible without DNA. CDR3 size: 16 residues. CDR1 is SGHRS and CDR2 is YFSETQ in the germline V gene. CDR3 amino acids: CASSLVRTSGDNEQFF.

The V gene is TRBV10-3, the J gene TRBJ1-5. Germline V gene data show CDR1 as ENHRY and CDR2 as SYGVKD. The length of the CDR3 is 14 residues. The CDR3 is CAIGEGHSNQPQHF.

The rearrangement joins TRBV5-5 to TRBJ2-3; TCRdb returns TRBD2, unconfirmable since there is no DNA. The germline gives CDR1 SGHKS, CDR2 YYEKEE (reference sequence). This CDR3 contains 18 residues. The CDR3 reads CASSLAGAAGWSTDTQYF.

The chain has TRBV20-1 and TRBJ2-2; TCRdb's assignment of TRBD1 cannot be checked, as there is no DNA. This CDR3 has 16 residues. Germline lookup yields CDR1 DFQATT and CDR2 SNEGSKA (reference sequence). The CDR3 reads CSALPGTGSNTGELFF.

The V and J genes are TRBV6-2 or TRBV6-3 and TRBJ1-5. Germline assignment: CDR1 MNHEY and CDR2 SVGEGT. This CDR3 comprises 15 residues. The CDR3 protein is CASSYSMGFNQPQHF.

This chain uses TRBV19 with TRBJ1-1; with no DNA, the TCRdb D assignment of TRBD1 cannot be verified. The CDR3 totals 13 residues. Per the germline V gene, CDR1 is LNHDA and CDR2 is SQIVND (reference sequence). CDR3 loop: CAIRDTLNTEAFF. Based on the CDR3 plus reference TRBV19 and TRBJ1-1, the full variable domain is DGGITQSPKYLFRKEGQNVTLSCEQNLNHDAMYWYRQDPGQGLRLIYYSQIVNDFQKGDIAEGYSVSREKKESFPLTVTSAQKNPTAFYLCAIRDTLNTEAFFGQGTRLTVV.

The chain recombines TRBV10-3 with TRBJ1-5; the D call of TRBD1 rests on TCRdb alone, since no DNA is present to check it. CDR1 and CDR2 (germline): ENHRY, SYGVKD. This CDR3 has 14 amino acids. CDR3 loop: CAISEQGQNQPQHF.

The chain employs TRBV7-3 and TRBJ1-3; checking the TCRdb D call of TRBD1 is not possible without DNA. The CDR3 spans 15 residues. Per germline, CDR1 SGHTA and CDR2 FQGTGA. The CDR3 loop reads CASSLTGATGNTIYF.

The V and J genes are TRBV6-6 and TRBJ1-1. Germline lookup yields CDR1 MNHNY and CDR2 SVGAGI (reference sequence). This CDR3 region has 11 residues. The chain's CDR3 is CASRWVTEAFF.

V usage is TRBV30 and J usage is TRBJ1-1. Germline lookup yields CDR1 GTSNPN and CDR2 SVGIG (reference sequence). The CDR3 is made up of 12 amino acids. The chain's CDR3 is CAWITQRTEAFF.

This chain joins TRBV20-1 and TRBJ1-1; TCRdb's D call, TRBD1, is unchecked because there is no DNA. The CDR3 runs to 15 residues. Germline CDR1 is DFQATT and CDR2 is SNEGSKA (reference sequence). CDR3 sequence reads: CSARDRRGGVTEAFF.

The chain is built from TRBV15 and TRBJ2-7; TCRdb lists TRBD2, though no DNA is available to test this call. Per the germline V gene, CDR1 is LNHNV and CDR2 is YYDKDF (reference sequence). The CDR3 has 16 residues. The CDR3 reads CATSRPPATESYEQYF.

The chain carries TRBV24-1 and TRBJ2-3; TCRdb names TRBD1, which stays unverified in the absence of DNA. This CDR3 has 13 residues. Germline V gene data show CDR1 as KGHDR and CDR2 as SFDVKD. CDR3 protein: CAIGTGDTDTQYF.

The V call is TRBV4-1, the J call TRBJ2-1; TCRdb's assignment of TRBD2 cannot be checked, as there is no DNA. CDR1 is MGHRA, CDR2 YSYEKL, per germline. This CDR3 is built from 17 residues. This CDR3 reads CASSQVGDGLAGVGQFF.